This entry lists 30 T cell receptor beta chains sequenced from one sample in a study of cytomegalovirus exposure and HLA in healthy donors. The table came from immunoSEQ multiplex PCR; TCRdb's copy has only in-frame clones and leaves some out. The sample lists about 150,000 clones, about 86% occurring once. Sequencing was performed on PBMCs. The source of these receptors is a human donor in good health.

The CDR3 loop is CASSWTGSTGELFF. The CDR3 DNA reads as TGTGCCAGCAGTTGGACAGGGAGTACCGGGGAGCTGTTTTTT. V is TRBV27 and J is TRBJ2-2; 8 bases are shared with TRBD1. The CDR3 loop spans 14 amino acids. Per germline, CDR1 MNHEY and CDR2 SMNVEV (reference sequence). Trimming took 4 bases from V and 5 from J; bases not matched to a gene: 3.

The rearrangement uses TRBV11-2 and TRBJ2-3, with TRBD2 identical over 9 bases. This CDR3 region has 17 residues. In germline, CDR1 is SGHAT, CDR2 FQNNGV. V shed 4 bases and J 2 bases; nucleotides not matched to a gene: 10. The CDR3 reads CASSSLGAGGTTDTQYF. The CDR3 DNA follows: TGTGCCAGCAGCTCTTTAGGGGCGGGAGGGACCACAGATACGCAGTATTTT. The variable domain in full, completed from reference TRBV11-2 and TRBJ2-3, reads EAGVAQSPRYKIIEKRQSVAFWCNPISGHATLYWYQQILGQGPKLLIQFQNNGVVDDSQLPKDRFSAERLKGVDSTLKIQPAKLEDSAVYLCASSSLGAGGTTDTQYFGPGTRLTVL.

The V and J genes are TRBV5-1 and TRBJ1-4, with D possibly TRBD1 on 5 matching bases. The V end lost 4 bases, the J end lost 0 bases, and 10 bases lay between the germline ends. This CDR3 spans 15 amino acids. Per germline, CDR1 SGHRS and CDR2 YFSETQ. The CDR3 reads CASSQQGTTNEKLFF. CDR3 bases: TGCGCCAGCAGCCAGCAGGGCACAACTAATGAAAAACTGTTTTTT.

The chain employs TRBV14 and TRBJ1-6; D is ambiguous. The ends were cut back, 0 bases at V and 5 bases at J, with 5 bases in the middle. This CDR3 has 14 residues. Germline CDR1 and CDR2: SGHDN and FVKESK. The CDR3 nucleotides read TGTGCCAGCAGCCAAGATAGCGATAATTCACCCCTCCACTTT. Its translation is CASSQDSDNSPLHF.

The rearrangement uses TRBV7-2 and TRBJ1-2; perhaps TRBD1 as D (5 bases). The V end lost 5 bases, the J end lost 10 bases, and 11 bases lay between the germline ends. Germline values: CDR1 SGHTA, CDR2 FQGNSA. CDR3 length equals 11 residues. The CDR3 DNA follows: TGTGCCAGCAGCCGGACAACAATCTACACCTTC. Its translation is CASSRTTIYTF.

The J gene is TRBJ2-5, the V gene TRBV5-1; 9 positions match TRBD2. Unmatched junction bases numbered 8, after V lost 4 bases and J lost 4 bases. Per the germline V gene, CDR1 is SGHRS and CDR2 is YFSETQ. The length of the CDR3 is 15 residues. Here the CDR3 reads CASSPGGGAGETQYF. The CDR3 DNA reads as TGCGCCAGCAGCCCCGGCGGGGGGGCGGGAGAGACCCAGTACTTC.

This chain uses TRBV6-5 with TRBJ1-2; TRBD1 is a possible D gene (6 bases). CDR1 and CDR2 from the germline V gene are MNHEY and SVGAGI. V lost 3 bases and J lost 4, with 9 bases in between. This CDR3 contains 13 residues. CDR3 in amino acids: CASSYRTVYGYTF. In nucleotides, the CDR3 is TGTGCCAGCAGTTATAGGACAGTCTATGGCTACACCTTC.

This clone has only a few counts. The chain links TRBV27 to TRBJ1-5; TRBD1 matches 11 bases. With V trimmed by 6 bases and J by 6 bases, 7 bases remained unmatched. The length of the CDR3 is 15 residues. CDR1 and CDR2 from the germline V gene are MNHEY and SMNVEV (reference sequence). CDR3 residues: CASRPGQGAVQPQHF. In DNA, the CDR3 is TGTGCCAGCAGACCCGGACAGGGGGCTGTTCAGCCCCAGCATTTT.

The genes are TRBV28 and TRBJ2-7; 7 nucleotides line up with TRBD1. This CDR3 has 15 residues. Germline V gene data show CDR1 as MDHEN and CDR2 as SYDVKM. With 6 bases clipped from V and 0 bases from J, the junction kept 8 bases outside the gene matches. CDR3 DNA sequence: TGTGCCAGCAGCCCCCCGAGACAGGGCTCCTACGAGCAGTACTTC. This sequence encodes CASSPPRQGSYEQYF. The whole variable domain, remainder taken from reference TRBV28 and TRBJ2-7, is DVKVTQSSRYLVKRTGEKVFLECVQDMDHENMFWYRQDPGLGLRLIYFSYDVKMKEKGDIPEGYSVSREKKERFSLILESASTNQTSMYLCASSPPRQGSYEQYFGPGTRLTVT.

Comment on this clone: The identical CDR3 is also encoded by other nucleotide sequences in the sample. The chain recombines TRBV29-1 with TRBJ2-5, with 7 positions matching TRBD2. Germline trimming cut 8 bases from V and 4 bases from J; bases unmatched to any gene: 7. Germline CDR1 reads SQVTM; CDR2 reads ANQGSEA. There are 12 residues in the CDR3. CDR3 amino acids: CSSGGGGETQYF. The CDR3 bases are TGCAGCTCGGGGGGTGGGGGAGAGACCCAGTACTTC.

The V and J genes are TRBV28 and TRBJ2-5; possibly TRBD1 for D (6 bases). Germline CDR1 and CDR2: MDHEN and SYDVKM. The CDR3 spans 17 residues. Trimming left V 5 bases short and J 3 bases short, with 22 bases between. The CDR3 spells CASSPPHHRDTEETQYF. CDR3 bases: TGTGCCAGCAGTCCCCCCCACCACCGGGACACCGAAGAGACCCAGTACTTC.

The V call is TRBV27, the J call TRBJ2-3; 8 bases line up with TRBD1. The CDR3 sequence is 16 residues long. The germline CDR1 and CDR2 sequences are MNHEY and SMNVEV (reference sequence). With 6 bases clipped from V and 4 bases from J, the junction kept 12 bases outside the gene matches. In DNA form, the CDR3 reads TGTGCCAGCAGGATAGCAGGGGGCGCACAGGCAGATACGCAGTATTTT. Amino acids: CASRIAGGAQADTQYF.

This chain links TRBV6-5 with TRBJ1-5, with 8 bases lining up with TRBD1. V lost 4 bases and J lost 3; bases outside the gene matches: 2. This CDR3 contains 14 residues. Germline lookup yields CDR1 MNHEY and CDR2 SVGAGI. CDR3 amino acids: CASSLDRVNQPQHF. As DNA, the CDR3 is TGTGCCAGCAGTTTGGACAGGGTCAATCAGCCCCAGCATTTT.

The chain uses TRBV7-9 and TRBJ2-7; D is perhaps TRBD1 (5 bases). V shed 0 bases and J shed 2 bases, with 5 bases lying between them. The CDR3 loop spans 13 amino acids. Germline CDR1 SEHNR, CDR2 FQNEAQ (reference sequence). The CDR3 loop reads CASSLAGAYEQYF. The CDR3 DNA reads as TGTGCCAGCAGCTTAGCAGGGGCCTACGAGCAGTACTTC. The variable domain in full, completed from reference TRBV7-9 and TRBJ2-7, reads DTGVSQNPRHKITKRGQNVTFRCDPISEHNRLYWYRQTLGQGPEFLTYFQNEAQLEKSRLLSDRFSAERPKGSFSTLEIQRTEQGDSAMYLCASSLAGAYEQYFGPGTRLTVT.

The gene calls are TRBV2 and TRBJ2-7; the match to TRBD1 covers 7 bases. Trimming took 8 bases from V and 0 from J; bases not matched to a gene: 7. The CDR3 is 14 residues long. Per the germline V gene, CDR1 is SNHLY and CDR2 is FYNNEI. The CDR3 DNA sequence: TGTGCCAGCTCAATGGACAGGAGCTCCTACGAGCAGTACTTC. Translation gives CASSMDRSSYEQYF.

Comments on this clone: Other DNA sequences in this sample translate to the same CDR3. The rearrangement links TRBV2 to TRBJ1-2; D is possibly TRBD1 (5 bases). This CDR3 is 14 amino acids long. The germline gives CDR1 SNHLY, CDR2 FYNNEI. The V end was cut by 0 bases, the J end by 5 bases, with 10 bases between. The CDR3: CASSEAGTGYGYTF. CDR3 bases: TGTGCCAGCAGTGAAGCTGGGACTGGGTATGGCTACACCTTC.

This rearrangement joins TRBV11-2 to TRBJ1-6; tentatively, D is TRBD1 (5 bases). The CDR3 has 16 amino acids. In germline, CDR1 is SGHAT, CDR2 FQNNGV. The V end lost 4 bases, the J end lost 7 bases, and 17 bases lay between the germline ends. DNA for the CDR3: TGTGCCAGCAGCTCGCAGGCGGCGGGGGGGAATTCACCCCTCCACTTT. This codes for CASSSQAAGGNSPLHF.

J is TRBJ1-3 and V is TRBV9; 7 positions agree with TRBD1. Germline V gives CDR1 SGDLS, CDR2 YYNGEE. Germline trimming cut 0 bases from V and 0 bases from J; bases unmatched to any gene: 6. The CDR3 length is 17 residues. The CDR3 reads CASSVGKGASSGNTIYF. CDR3 nucleotide sequence: TGTGCCAGCAGCGTAGGTAAGGGGGCGAGCTCTGGAAACACCATATATTTT.

The V gene is TRBV4-2, the J gene TRBJ2-7; tentatively, D is TRBD1 (5 bases). The V end lost 3 bases, the J end lost 3 bases, and 6 bases lay between the germline ends. The CDR3 is 12 amino acids. The germline V gene encodes CDR1 LGHNA and CDR2 YNFKEQ. CDR3 loop: CASSQDNYEQYF. CDR3 sequence (DNA): TGTGCCAGCAGCCAGGACAACTACGAGCAGTACTTC.

This clone was seen a single time. DNA of the CDR3: TGTGCCAGCAGCGTAGACCCAGGGGAAGACTATGGCTACACCTTC. Its translation: CASSVDPGEDYGYTF. The V and J genes are TRBV9 and TRBJ1-2, with D possibly being TRBD1 (6 bases). The ends were cut back, 0 bases at V and 3 bases at J, with 12 bases in the middle. Germline CDR1 SGDLS, CDR2 YYNGEE. The CDR3 runs 15 residues.

This clone was observed once. The chain links TRBV27 to TRBJ2-3, with unresolved D. This CDR3 has 13 residues. Germline V gene data show CDR1 as MNHEY and CDR2 as SMNVEV (reference sequence). Trimming removed 2 bases from V and 4 bases from J, with 7 bases in between. The CDR3 region is CASSLREADTQYF. CDR3 DNA sequence: TGTGCCAGCAGTTTAAGAGAGGCAGATACGCAGTATTTT.

J is TRBJ1-3 and V is TRBV4-3; a weak D match, TRBD1 (6 bases). CDR1 and CDR2 from the germline V gene are LGHNA and YSLEER. The CDR3 extends over 14 amino acids. The V end was cut by 3 bases, the J end by 4 bases, with 10 bases between. DNA for the CDR3: TGCGCCAGCAGCCAGGCGGGGGCGGGAAACACCATATATTTT. Amino acid sequence: CASSQAGAGNTIYF.

The J gene is TRBJ2-3, the V gene TRBV18; the D is unclear. Per the germline V gene, CDR1 is KGHSH and CDR2 is LQKENI. The CDR3 spans 14 residues. V was shortened by 2 bases and J by 4 bases, with 10 bases between the two germline ends. CDR3 protein: CASSPGRTPDTQYF. The CDR3 coding sequence is TGTGCCAGCTCACCAGGTAGAACTCCAGATACGCAGTATTTT.

The genes are TRBV6-1 and TRBJ2-7; 9 bases align to TRBD2. Losses at the gene ends were 3 bases for V and 3 bases for J; bases not matched to a gene: 3. CDR1 MNHNS and CDR2 SASEGT come from the germline V gene. The CDR3 is 14 residues long. The CDR3 DNA reads as TGTGCCAGCAGTGAGCTAGCGGGGATCTACGAGCAGTACTTC. As protein: CASSELAGIYEQYF.

This sequence joins TRBV18 and TRBJ1-5; D gene ambiguous. This CDR3 region has 13 residues. Germline V CDR1 and CDR2: KGHSH, LQKENI. V was pared by 3 bases and J by 5 bases, with 8 bases between. CDR3 sequence reads: CASSPDQDQPQHF. As DNA, the CDR3 is TGTGCCAGCTCACCCGACCAGGATCAGCCCCAGCATTTT.

V gene TRBV7-2 combines with J gene TRBJ1-2, with D possibly being TRBD1 (5 bases). The germline V gene has CDR1 SGHTA and CDR2 FQGNSA. This CDR3 spans 14 amino acids. Trimming cost V 3 bases and J 1 base, with 9 bases left between them. The CDR3 loop is CASSLDKLNYGYTF. CDR3 sequence (DNA): TGTGCCAGCAGCTTGGACAAGCTTAACTATGGCTACACCTTC.

The chain recombines TRBV10-2 with TRBJ1-2, with D perhaps TRBD1 (5 bases). The CDR3 contains 12 residues. The germline V gene has CDR1 WSHSY and CDR2 SAAADI. With 7 bases removed from V and 7 bases from J, the gap between germline ends came to 13 bases. The CDR3 loop reads CASKSGGGGYTF. The CDR3 region has the DNA TGCGCCAGCAAATCGGGCGGGGGTGGCTACACCTTC.

This clone showed up just once. V usage is TRBV28 and J usage is TRBJ1-1, with D perhaps matching TRBD1 (6 bases). Trimming stripped 3 bases from V and 0 bases from J, with 8 bases between. Germline V gives CDR1 MDHEN, CDR2 SYDVKM. The CDR3 spans 14 residues. For the CDR3, the DNA is TGTGCCAGCAGTTTGCAGGGGATGAACACTGAAGCTTTCTTT. This gives the protein CASSLQGMNTEAFF.

The chain recombines TRBV10-3 with TRBJ2-1; D possibly corresponds to TRBD2 (6 bases). V dropped 9 bases and J dropped 4 bases, with 16 bases sitting between them. From germline, CDR1 is ENHRY and CDR2 SYGVKD. The CDR3 is made up of 14 amino acids. The CDR3 here is CAIAPRDQYNEQFF. As DNA, the CDR3 is TGTGCCATAGCCCCGCGGGACCAATACAATGAGCAGTTCTTC.

This clone was found once. The rearrangement uses TRBV18 and TRBJ2-7, with a possible D match to TRBD1 (5 bases). The CDR3 is 16 residues long. Trimming shortened V by 0 bases and J by 2 bases, and 14 bases separated the two germline ends. Germline V lookup: CDR1 KGHSH, CDR2 LQKENI. CDR3 sequence: CASSPPVQKGAYEQYF. The CDR3 DNA sequence: TGTGCCAGCTCACCACCGGTTCAGAAAGGGGCCTACGAGCAGTACTTC.